This T cell receptor (beta chain) was observed in a study of blood T cell repertoires in COVID-19. Study-level information: Samples taken during acute and convalescent COVID-19 were collected in the United States, Italy and Spain.

Trimming removed 1 base from V and 4 bases from J; junction bases left unmatched: 3. Per the germline V gene, CDR1 is SGHTA and CDR2 is FQGNSA. The CDR3 consists of 15 residues. The sample holds a few counts of this clone. In the original analysis: Estimates of nucleated cell counts were drawn from the amplification of reference gene primers. The assay was immunoSEQ multiplex PCR, and TCRdb's table has in-frame clones only and misses some. V and J calls and clone size are copied from that table; D and trimming were computed from the DNA. The sample shows approximately 90,000 clones, roughly four fifths of them seen only once.

This sequence originates from an elderly woman with acute or convalescent COVID-19. The V and J genes are TRBV7-2 and TRBJ2-2; 7 positions agree with TRBD2. Material for sequencing was peripheral blood. The CDR3 DNA reads TGTGCCAGCAGCTTAGGCGGGAGTGCCACCGGGGAGCTGTTTTTT. It translates to CASSLGGSATGELFF.